These T cell receptor beta chains were read from a single sample in a study of T cell repertoires in cytomegalovirus infection. No antigens are known for them. MiXCR, run by TCRdb on the reads, gives a single entry per CDR3 protein. The table lists some 900,000 distinct CDR3 sequences, about 31% of them singletons. This specimen was cultured CD8+ T cells from PBMCs, taken from culture after CMV antigen stimulation. These receptor sequences come from a human donor in good health (CMV status not recorded). Some clones in this sample may be carry-over from other donors' samples. CDR3s include the opening cysteine and the closing phenylalanine or tryptophan. The D gene is left open where the match is weak. Where a row states a size, it is once, few, many or the class of an expanded clone; other rows omit it.

clone size: .; D gene: .; J gene: TRBJ1-5; V gene: TRBV7-6; CDR3 protein: CASSPWRGAQHF; CDR3 DNA: TGTGCCAGCAGCCCATGGAGGGGGGCCCAGCATTTT
clone size: few; D gene: .; J gene: TRBJ2-2; V gene: TRBV28; CDR3 protein: CASSLNGLTNTGELFF; CDR3 DNA: TGTGCCAGCAGTTTAAACGGACTGACTAACACCGGGGAGCTGTTTTTT
clone size: many; D gene: .; J gene: TRBJ1-5; V gene: TRBV12-3/TRBV12-4; CDR3 protein: CAISGLDSNQPQHF; CDR3 DNA: TGTGCCATCTCGGGTTTAGATAGCAATCAGCCCCAGCATTTT
clone size: few; D gene: .; J gene: TRBJ1-4; V gene: TRBV27; CDR3 protein: CATSKREGDEKLFF; CDR3 DNA: TGTGCCACCTCCAAGCGGGAAGGGGATGAAAAACTGTTTTTT
clone size: .; D gene: .; J gene: TRBJ2-5; V gene: TRBV29-1; CDR3 protein: CSVPSARETQYF; CDR3 DNA: TGCAGCGTTCCCTCAGCACGGGAGACCCAGTACTTC
clone size: .; D gene: .; J gene: TRBJ2-4; V gene: TRBV6-5; CDR3 protein: CASSSAWGPHTDIQYF; CDR3 DNA: TGTGCCAGCAGTTCCGCGTGGGGGCCCCATACGGACATTCAGTACTTC
clone size: many; D gene: TRBD1; J gene: TRBJ1-2; V gene: TRBV6-1; CDR3 protein: CASRGQGTFNYGYTF; CDR3 DNA: TGTGCCAGCAGGGGACAGGGAACCTTCAACTATGGCTACACCTTC
clone size: .; D gene: .; J gene: TRBJ2-3; V gene: TRBV2; CDR3 protein: CASSEAGGPDTQYF; CDR3 DNA: TGTGCCAGCAGTGAAGCGGGGGGCCCAGATACGCAGTATTTT
clone size: many; D gene: .; J gene: TRBJ1-1; V gene: TRBV5-4; CDR3 protein: CASSLAREMGNTEAFF; CDR3 DNA: TGTGCCAGCAGCTTGGCCAGGGAAATGGGAAACACTGAAGCTTTCTTT
clone size: once; D gene: TRBD2; J gene: TRBJ2-2; V gene: TRBV6-1; CDR3 protein: CASSSVAGSTGELFF; CDR3 DNA: TGTGCCAGCAGTTCCGTAGCGGGGAGCACCGGGGAGCTGTTTTTT
clone size: .; D gene: .; J gene: TRBJ1-2; V gene: TRBV9; CDR3 protein: CASSLDGSRYGYTF; CDR3 DNA: TGTGCCAGCAGCTTAGATGGGAGTCGCTATGGCTACACCTTC
clone size: once; D gene: .; J gene: TRBJ2-6; V gene: TRBV5-6; CDR3 protein: CASSLEGTTNSGANVLTF; CDR3 DNA: TGTGCCAGCAGCTTGGAGGGGACGACTAACTCTGGGGCCAACGTCCTGACTTTC
clone size: .; D gene: .; J gene: TRBJ2-3; V gene: TRBV7-9; CDR3 protein: CASSLSLADTQYF; CDR3 DNA: TGTGCCAGCAGCCTATCACTTGCAGATACGCAGTATTTT
clone size: once; D gene: .; J gene: TRBJ2-3; V gene: TRBV5-1; CDR3 protein: CASTPLGGEDGTDTQYF; CDR3 DNA: TGCGCCAGCACCCCCCTAGGGGGGGAGGATGGCACAGATACGCAGTATTTT
clone size: few; D gene: .; J gene: TRBJ2-1; V gene: TRBV5-4; CDR3 protein: CASSLLQGELGYNEQFF; CDR3 DNA: TGTGCCAGCAGCTTGCTACAGGGTGAATTAGGGTACAATGAGCAGTTCTTC
clone size: few; D gene: TRBD2; J gene: TRBJ2-5; V gene: TRBV7-2; CDR3 protein: CASSLNGGGAVETQYF; CDR3 DNA: TGTGCCAGCAGCTTAAACGGCGGGGGGGCTGTAGAGACCCAGTACTTC
clone size: few; D gene: .; J gene: TRBJ2-1; V gene: TRBV5-1; CDR3 protein: CASSLGAPTYNEQFF; CDR3 DNA: TGCGCCAGCAGCTTGGGAGCCCCTACCTACAATGAGCAGTTCTTC
clone size: few; D gene: .; J gene: TRBJ2-5; V gene: TRBV28; CDR3 protein: CASSHQIQETQYF; CDR3 DNA: TGTGCCAGCAGCCACCAAATCCAAGAGACCCAGTACTTC
clone size: few; D gene: .; J gene: TRBJ1-5; V gene: TRBV28; CDR3 protein: CASSLLRRPQHF; CDR3 DNA: TGTGCCAGCAGTCTCCTACGTCGGCCCCAGCATTTT
clone size: .; D gene: .; J gene: TRBJ1-4; V gene: TRBV4-3; CDR3 protein: CASSEDRNGNEKLFF; CDR3 DNA: TGCGCCAGCAGCGAAGATAGGAACGGTAATGAAAAACTGTTTTTT
clone size: few; D gene: TRBD2; J gene: TRBJ2-2; V gene: TRBV7-6; CDR3 protein: CASSPRTSGGRAGGELFF; CDR3 DNA: TGTGCCAGCAGCCCTAGGACTAGCGGGGGCCGGGCTGGCGGGGAGCTGTTTTTT
clone size: .; D gene: .; J gene: TRBJ2-1; V gene: TRBV5-5; CDR3 protein: CASSLFGNSYNEQFF; CDR3 DNA: TGTGCCAGCAGCTTGTTTGGAAACTCCTACAATGAGCAGTTCTTC
clone size: few; D gene: .; J gene: TRBJ2-7; V gene: TRBV5-6; CDR3 protein: CASSGTPTGSYEQYF; CDR3 DNA: TGTGCCAGCAGCGGCACACCCACGGGGTCCTACGAGCAGTACTTC
clone size: few; D gene: .; J gene: TRBJ2-1; V gene: TRBV27; CDR3 protein: CASSFTRGGNEQFF; CDR3 DNA: TGTGCCAGCAGTTTTACAAGGGGGGGGAATGAGCAGTTCTTC
clone size: many; D gene: TRBD2; J gene: TRBJ2-3; V gene: TRBV7-2; CDR3 protein: CASSLIGGASGTDTQYF; CDR3 DNA: TGTGCCAGCAGCTTGATCGGGGGGGCTTCAGGAACAGATACGCAGTATTTT
clone size: .; D gene: TRBD1; J gene: TRBJ2-6; V gene: TRBV7-3; CDR3 protein: CASSGDSSPSGANVLTF; CDR3 DNA: TGTGCCAGCAGCGGGGACAGCAGCCCCTCTGGGGCCAACGTCCTGACTTTC
clone size: many; D gene: .; J gene: TRBJ1-5; V gene: TRBV7-2; CDR3 protein: CASSLEGGSYSNQPQHF; CDR3 DNA: TGTGCCAGCAGCTTAGAGGGTGGCAGTTATAGCAATCAGCCCCAGCATTTT
clone size: few; D gene: .; J gene: TRBJ1-3; V gene: TRBV2; CDR3 protein: CASSEDFIGAGNTIYF; CDR3 DNA: TGTGCCAGCAGTGAAGACTTTATTGGGGCTGGAAACACCATATATTTT
clone size: .; D gene: .; J gene: TRBJ2-7; V gene: TRBV27; CDR3 protein: CASSFTVRSYEQYF; CDR3 DNA: TGTGCCAGCAGTTTTACAGTTAGGTCCTACGAGCAGTACTTC
clone size: .; D gene: .; J gene: TRBJ1-5; V gene: TRBV5-3; CDR3 protein: CAKRGNQPQHF; CDR3 DNA: TGTGCCAAAAGGGGGAATCAGCCCCAGCATTTT
clone size: many; D gene: .; J gene: TRBJ1-4; V gene: TRBV7-8; CDR3 protein: CASSSDRNRVNNEKLFF; CDR3 DNA: TGTGCCAGCAGCTCAGATAGAAACAGGGTCAATAATGAAAAACTGTTTTTT
clone size: .; D gene: .; J gene: TRBJ2-1; V gene: TRBV5-6; CDR3 protein: CASSVYGGIDEQFF; CDR3 DNA: TGTGCCAGCAGCGTTTACGGGGGAATCGATGAGCAGTTCTTC
clone size: once; D gene: .; J gene: TRBJ2-2; V gene: TRBV4-1; CDR3 protein: CASSQDYPSSTTGELFF; CDR3 DNA: TGCGCCAGCAGCCAAGATTACCCTAGCTCTACCACCGGGGAGCTGTTTTTT
clone size: few; D gene: TRBD2; J gene: TRBJ2-1; V gene: TRBV7-7; CDR3 protein: CASSLGSGGLHNEQFF; CDR3 DNA: TGTGCTAGCAGCTTAGGGTCGGGGGGACTACACAATGAGCAGTTCTTC
clone size: many; D gene: .; J gene: TRBJ1-1; V gene: TRBV5-1; CDR3 protein: CASSSTTGEAFF; CDR3 DNA: TGCGCCAGCAGCTCGACCACTGGTGAAGCTTTCTTT
clone size: .; D gene: .; J gene: TRBJ1-5; V gene: TRBV2; CDR3 protein: CASSEAEGMRNQPQHF; CDR3 DNA: TGTGCCAGCAGTGAAGCGGAAGGGATGCGCAATCAGCCCCAGCATTTT
clone size: few; D gene: TRBD2; J gene: TRBJ2-3; V gene: TRBV11-3; CDR3 protein: CASSSRTSGGATDTQYF; CDR3 DNA: TGTGCCAGCAGCTCCCGGACTAGCGGGGGGGCCACAGATACGCAGTATTTT
clone size: .; D gene: .; J gene: TRBJ1-1; V gene: TRBV4-1; CDR3 protein: CASSEYPGNTEAFF; CDR3 DNA: TGCGCCAGCAGCGAATACCCCGGGAACACTGAAGCTTTCTTT
clone size: .; D gene: .; J gene: TRBJ1-1; V gene: TRBV10-3; CDR3 protein: CAIRDANTEAFF; CDR3 DNA: TGTGCCATCAGGGATGCGAACACTGAAGCTTTCTTT
clone size: .; D gene: .; J gene: TRBJ1-5; V gene: TRBV4-3; CDR3 protein: CASSQGVGNQPQHF; CDR3 DNA: TGTGCCAGCAGCCAAGGGGTTGGCAATCAGCCCCAGCATTTT
clone size: many; D gene: .; J gene: TRBJ2-1; V gene: TRBV7-2; CDR3 protein: CASSPLPGVLSYNEQFF; CDR3 DNA: TGTGCCAGCAGCCCGCTACCCGGGGTTCTCTCCTACAATGAGCAGTTCTTC
clone size: few; D gene: .; J gene: TRBJ2-7; V gene: TRBV4-2; CDR3 protein: CASSQRQDRSSYEQYF; CDR3 DNA: TGTGCCAGCAGCCAGCGTCAGGACCGTAGCTCCTACGAGCAGTACTTC
clone size: .; D gene: .; J gene: TRBJ1-5; V gene: TRBV27; CDR3 protein: CASTSGSNQPQHF; CDR3 DNA: TGTGCCAGCACTTCAGGTAGCAATCAGCCCCAGCATTTT
clone size: few; D gene: .; J gene: TRBJ2-2; V gene: TRBV7-6; CDR3 protein: CASSLAILAGELFF; CDR3 DNA: TGTGCCAGCAGCTTAGCGATACTAGCCGGGGAGCTGTTTTTT
clone size: many; D gene: .; J gene: TRBJ1-1; V gene: TRBV6-5; CDR3 protein: CASSYGSEAFF; CDR3 DNA: TGTGCCAGCAGTTATGGGTCTGAAGCTTTCTTT
clone size: .; D gene: .; J gene: TRBJ2-1; V gene: TRBV7-6; CDR3 protein: CASSLGVHNEQFF; CDR3 DNA: TGTGCCAGCAGCTTAGGAGTGCACAATGAGCAGTTCTTC
clone size: few; D gene: .; J gene: TRBJ2-1; V gene: TRBV6-2/TRBV6-3; CDR3 protein: CASSHSTGTDSYNEQFF; CDR3 DNA: TGTGCCAGCAGTCACTCCACCGGTACAGACTCCTACAATGAGCAGTTCTTC